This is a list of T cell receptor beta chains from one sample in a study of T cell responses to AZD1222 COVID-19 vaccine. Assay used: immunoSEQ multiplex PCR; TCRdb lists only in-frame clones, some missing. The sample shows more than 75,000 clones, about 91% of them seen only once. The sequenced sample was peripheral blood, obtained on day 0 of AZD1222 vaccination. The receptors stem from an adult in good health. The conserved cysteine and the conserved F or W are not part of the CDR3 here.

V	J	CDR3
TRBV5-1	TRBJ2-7	ASSAPPGQGAFEQY
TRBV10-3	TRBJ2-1	AISPIPLAGSQSSYNEQF
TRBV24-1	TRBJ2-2	ATSAWGAGELF
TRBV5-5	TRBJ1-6	ASSLGRDSYSPLH
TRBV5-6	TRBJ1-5	ASSTRGTEPQH
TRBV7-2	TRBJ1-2	ASSSDVYGYT
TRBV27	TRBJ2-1	ASSLLAEVDEQF
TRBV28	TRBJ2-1	ASSFPRLGYNEQF
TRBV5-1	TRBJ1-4	ASSLDRGQEKLF
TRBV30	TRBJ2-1	AWSDRSNEQF
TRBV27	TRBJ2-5	ASSTGQGNQETQY
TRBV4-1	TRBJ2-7	ASSQEFTGGSYEQY
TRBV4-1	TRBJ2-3	ASSQGVGDTQY
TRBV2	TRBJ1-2	ASSAAGRGGYGYT
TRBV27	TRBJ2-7	ASSFGTSWYEQY
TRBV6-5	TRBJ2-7	ASSYSDRGNYEQY
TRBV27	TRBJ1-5	ASSTDPGANSNQPQH
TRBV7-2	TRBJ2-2	ASSFDPNTGELF
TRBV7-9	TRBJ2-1	ASSIRALYQNEQF
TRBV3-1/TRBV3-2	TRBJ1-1	ASSRLGGGTEAF
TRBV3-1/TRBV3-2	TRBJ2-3	ASSSLAGATDTQY
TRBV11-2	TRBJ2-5	ASSLDHGVGETQY
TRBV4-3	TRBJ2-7	ASSQDIGINYEQY
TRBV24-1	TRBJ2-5	ATSDLLEETQY
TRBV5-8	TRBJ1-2	ASSWGGTGYGYT
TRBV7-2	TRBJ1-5	ASSVTGFNQPQH
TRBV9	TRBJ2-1	ASSDGRGTGAYNEQF
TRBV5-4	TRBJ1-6	ASSTTGVNSPLH
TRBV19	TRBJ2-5	ASSNIAGEAETQY
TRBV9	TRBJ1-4	ASSRDGNEKLF
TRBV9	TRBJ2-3	ASSVGDSRFMGTQY
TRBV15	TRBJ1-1	ATSRDSTMNTEAF
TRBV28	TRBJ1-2	ASRPISFYGYT
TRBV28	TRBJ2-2	ASSPTGELF
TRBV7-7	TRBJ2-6	ASSPLAAGANVLT
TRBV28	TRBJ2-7	ASSFSKGLVKGQY
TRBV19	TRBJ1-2	ASSLRTGLYGYT
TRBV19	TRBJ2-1	ASSIGGRNEQF
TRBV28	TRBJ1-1	ASSLPRLNTEAF
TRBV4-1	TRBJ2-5	ASRETGTQETQY
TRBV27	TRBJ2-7	ASSRNHGNAEQY
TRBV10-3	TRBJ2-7	AISESLGTYEQY
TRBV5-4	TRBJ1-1	ASSRGVGGGLMNTEAF
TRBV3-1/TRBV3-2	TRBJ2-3	ASSQGLAMGTDTQY
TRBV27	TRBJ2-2	ASSPRQNTGELF
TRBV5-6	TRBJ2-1	ASSLPPRTYHNEQF
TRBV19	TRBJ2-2	ASSRGGSVDTGELF
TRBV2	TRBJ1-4	ASSEADSGVEKLF
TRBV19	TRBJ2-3	ASSLGLAALYGSDTQY
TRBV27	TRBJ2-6	ASSLHSGANVLT
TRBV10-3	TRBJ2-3	AISERKAAGGDTQY
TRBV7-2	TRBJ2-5	ASSLGPGRETQY
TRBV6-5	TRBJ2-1	ASRGGLAWYEQF
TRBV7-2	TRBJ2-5	ASSVRRTGGPETQY
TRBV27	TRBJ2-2	ASSFRRTGELF
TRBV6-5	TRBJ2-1	ASSSGVYNEQF
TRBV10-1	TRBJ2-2	ASSYRVTGELF
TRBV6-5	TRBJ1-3	ASSYSRQAGNTIY
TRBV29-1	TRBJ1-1	SVERGGRGTEAF